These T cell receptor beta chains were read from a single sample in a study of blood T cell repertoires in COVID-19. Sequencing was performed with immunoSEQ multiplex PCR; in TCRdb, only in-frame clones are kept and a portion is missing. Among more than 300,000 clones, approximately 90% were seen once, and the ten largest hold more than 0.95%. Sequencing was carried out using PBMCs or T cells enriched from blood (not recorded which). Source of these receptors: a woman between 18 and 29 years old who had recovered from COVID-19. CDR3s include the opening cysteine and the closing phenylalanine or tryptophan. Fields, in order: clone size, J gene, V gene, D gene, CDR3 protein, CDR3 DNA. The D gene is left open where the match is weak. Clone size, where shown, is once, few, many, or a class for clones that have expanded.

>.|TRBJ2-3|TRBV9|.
CASSALDTQYF
TGTGCCAGCAGCGCCTTAGATACGCAGTATTTT
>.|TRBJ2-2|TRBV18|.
CASSQLSGGDTGELFF
TGTGCCAGCTCACAACTTTCTGGCGGGGACACCGGGGAGCTGTTTTTT
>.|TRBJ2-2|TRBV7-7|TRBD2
CASSSGPTGGGTGELFF
TGTGCTAGCAGCTCCGGACCCACCGGGGGGGGCACCGGGGAGCTGTTTTTT
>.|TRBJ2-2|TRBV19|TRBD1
CASSGQVAGELFF
TGTGCCAGTAGCGGACAGGTGGCGGGGGAGCTGTTTTTT
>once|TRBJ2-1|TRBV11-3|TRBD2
CASSPGTSDYNEQFF
TGTGCCAGCAGCCCCGGGACTAGCGACTACAATGAGCAGTTCTTC
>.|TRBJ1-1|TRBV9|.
CASSVVGQGGTEAFF
TGTGCCAGCAGCGTAGTTGGGCAGGGAGGTACTGAAGCTTTCTTT
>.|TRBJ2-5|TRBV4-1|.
CASSQDKGGGPQETQYF
TGCGCCAGCAGCCAAGATAAGGGGGGGGGACCTCAAGAGACCCAGTACTTC
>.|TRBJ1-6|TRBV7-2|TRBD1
CASSLGTGLHF
TGTGCCAGCAGCTTAGGGACAGGGCTCCACTTT
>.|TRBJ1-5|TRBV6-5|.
CASRGQGIHQPQHF
TGTGCCAGCAGGGGGCAAGGAATCCATCAGCCCCAGCATTTT
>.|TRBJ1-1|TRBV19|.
CASSIRAGAPSMNTEAFF
TGTGCCAGTAGTATTCGGGCAGGGGCGCCGAGCATGAACACTGAAGCTTTCTTT
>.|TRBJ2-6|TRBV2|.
CASSSTGINVLTF
TGTGCCAGCAGTTCTACAGGGATCAACGTCCTGACTTTC